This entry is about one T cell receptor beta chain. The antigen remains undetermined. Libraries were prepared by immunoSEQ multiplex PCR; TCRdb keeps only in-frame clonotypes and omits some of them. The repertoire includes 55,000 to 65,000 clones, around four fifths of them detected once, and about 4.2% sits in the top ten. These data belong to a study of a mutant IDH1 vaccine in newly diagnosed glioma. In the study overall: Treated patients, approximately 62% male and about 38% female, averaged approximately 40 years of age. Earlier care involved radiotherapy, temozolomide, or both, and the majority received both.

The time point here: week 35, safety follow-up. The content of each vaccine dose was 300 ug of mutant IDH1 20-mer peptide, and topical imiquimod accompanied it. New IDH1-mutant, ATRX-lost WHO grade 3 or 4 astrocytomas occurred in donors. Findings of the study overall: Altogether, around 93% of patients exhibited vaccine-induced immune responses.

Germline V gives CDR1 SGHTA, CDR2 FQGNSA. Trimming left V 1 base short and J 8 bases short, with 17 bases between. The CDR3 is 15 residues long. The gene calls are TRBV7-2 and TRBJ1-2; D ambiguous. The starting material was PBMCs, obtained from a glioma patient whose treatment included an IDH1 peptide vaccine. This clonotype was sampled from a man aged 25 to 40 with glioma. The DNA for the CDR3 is TGTGCCAGCAGCTTAGGTGCGGGCAGACGAGGGGGCTACACCTTC. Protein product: CASSLGAGRRGGYTF.